This T cell receptor beta chain was captured in a study of T-cell memory formation after mild COVID-19. Across the whole study: TCR clusters mostly belonged to single donors.

As to this clonotype: The antigen is not known.

Findings and limits, study-wide: CD4+ contracting clones were mainly CM and EM; CD8+ ones, EMRA.

CDR3 length: 14 amino acids. V dropped 7 bases and J dropped 4 bases, with 15 bases sitting between them. Germline V gene lookup returns CDR1 SGHVS and CDR2 FNYEAQ. 5'RACE primed at constant segments yielded TCR alpha and TCR beta cDNA libraries bearing sample barcodes and UMIs. TCRdb reprocessed the 5' RACE reads with MiXCR, giving one entry per CDR3 protein. The sample carries approximately 430,000 distinct CDR3 sequences, less than 25% recorded once. The clonotype originates from an adult woman who had mild COVID-19 (a few samples of this study predate the infection). Cell type and time point are not known. Sequencing was performed on PBMCs or a T cell subset sorted from them (not recorded which). The chain recombines TRBV7-6 with TRBJ2-3; weak D call: TRBD2 (6 bases). The CDR3 protein is CASTGGTGADTQYF. The DNA of the CDR3 is TGTGCCAGCACTGGCGGGACGGGGGCAGATACGCAGTATTTT.